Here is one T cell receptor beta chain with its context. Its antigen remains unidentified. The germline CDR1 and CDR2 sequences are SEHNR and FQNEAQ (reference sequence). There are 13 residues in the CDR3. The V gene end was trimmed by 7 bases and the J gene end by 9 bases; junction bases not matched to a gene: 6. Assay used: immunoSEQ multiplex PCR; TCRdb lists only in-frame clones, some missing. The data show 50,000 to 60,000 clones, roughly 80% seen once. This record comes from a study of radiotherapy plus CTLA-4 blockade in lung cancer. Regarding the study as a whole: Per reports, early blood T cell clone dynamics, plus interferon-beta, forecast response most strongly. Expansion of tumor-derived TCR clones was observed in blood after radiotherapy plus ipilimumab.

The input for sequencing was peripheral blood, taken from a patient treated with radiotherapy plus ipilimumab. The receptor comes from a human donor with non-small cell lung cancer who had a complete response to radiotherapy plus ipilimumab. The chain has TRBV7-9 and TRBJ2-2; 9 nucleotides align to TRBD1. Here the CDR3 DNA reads TGTGCCAGCACCCCGACAGGGGGAAGGGAGCTGTTTTTT. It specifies CASTPTGGRELFF.